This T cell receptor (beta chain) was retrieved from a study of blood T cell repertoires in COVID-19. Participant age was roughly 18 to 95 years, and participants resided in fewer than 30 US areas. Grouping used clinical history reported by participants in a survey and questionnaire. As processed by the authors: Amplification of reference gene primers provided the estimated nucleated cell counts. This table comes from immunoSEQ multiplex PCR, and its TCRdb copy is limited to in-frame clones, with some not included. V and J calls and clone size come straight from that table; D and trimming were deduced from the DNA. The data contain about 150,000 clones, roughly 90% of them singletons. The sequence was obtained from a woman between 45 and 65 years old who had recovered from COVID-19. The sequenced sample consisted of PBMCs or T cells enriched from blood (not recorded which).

CDR3 bases: TGTGCCAGCAGCCTCGTTGGGGCGATGAACACTGAAGCTTTCTTT. Translated: CASSLVGAMNTEAFF. The rearrangement joins TRBV2 to TRBJ1-1, with D possibly TRBD1 on 5 matching bases. Between the trimmed V and J ends, which lost 6 bases and 0 bases, there was a span of 14 bases. The CDR3 runs 15 residues. Germline V CDR1 and CDR2: SNHLY, FYNNEI.